The 14 T cell receptor beta chains given below trace back to one sample, sequenced in a study of regulatory T cells in long-lasting Graves disease. Combining iRepertoire HTBI primers with Arm-PCR of CDR3 regions, the authors built TCR beta libraries. TCRdb re-called the multiplex PCR reads through MiXCR, storing one row per CDR3 protein. Altogether roughly 490,000 distinct CDR3 sequences are present, under 25% being singletons, with the ten largest covering around 13%. Regarding time point: persistent/refractory GD, antithyroid drugs over 5 years with positive TRAb. PBMCs provided the RNA from which the TCR library was made. The material sequenced was peripheral blood mononuclear cells (PBMCs), taken when the disease was refractory, from a patient treated with antithyroid drugs. The receptors stem from a female donor with Graves disease.

This clonotype was recorded a few times. The chain employs TRBV20-1 and TRBJ2-7, with TRBD2 matching over 11 bases. Per the germline V gene, CDR1 is DFQATT and CDR2 is SNEGSKA (reference sequence). The CDR3 is 14 residues long. Trimming took 4 bases from V and 3 from J; bases not matched to a gene: 5. The CDR3: CSANLAGGNYEQYF. The CDR3 DNA is TGCAGTGCTAATCTAGCGGGGGGCAACTACGAGCAGTACTTC.

This clonotype was recorded many times. This chain links TRBV12-3 or TRBV12-4 with TRBJ2-7, with 8 positions matching TRBD1. J gave up 1 base and V 6 bases, and 5 bases lay outside the gene matches. CDR3 length: 14 amino acids. In DNA form, the CDR3 reads TGTGCCAGCAGGGGGACAGGAGTTTCCTACGAGCAGTACTTC. Translating it yields CASRGTGVSYEQYF.

Remarks on this clonotype: A far larger clone is only one base removed, so a read error is likely. The chain uses TRBV11-1 and TRBJ2-5; D is possibly TRBD2 (5 bases). Germline values: CDR1 SGHAT, CDR2 FQDESV (reference sequence). V gave up 6 bases and J gave up 5 bases, with 13 bases separating them. CDR3 length: 13 residues. DNA of the CDR3: TGTGCCAGCAGGAGGAGTGGCGGGGAGACCCAGTACTTC. This codes for CASRRSGGETQYF. Full variable domain (remainder filled in from reference TRBV11-1 and TRBJ2-5): EAEVAQSPRYKITEKSQAVAFWCDPISGHATLYWYRQILGQGPELLVQFQDESVVDDSQLPKDRFSAERLKGVDSTLKIQPAELGDSAMYLCASRRSGGETQYFGPGTRLLVL.

The gene calls are TRBV29-1 and TRBJ1-5; TRBD1 might be the D (6 bases). Per germline, CDR1 SQVTM and CDR2 ANQGSEA. The CDR3 has 15 amino acids. CDR3 sequence (DNA): TGCAGGAGCGAGCCCTCCAGGGGAAGCAATCAGCCCCAGCATTTT. The encoded protein is CRSEPSRGSNQPQHF.

The V and J genes are TRBV6-5 and TRBJ1-2; the D gene is possibly TRBD1 (5 bases). V was cut by 0 bases and J by 3 bases, with 11 bases left in between. This CDR3 has 15 amino acids. Looked up from germline, CDR1 is MNHEY and CDR2 is SVGAGI. The CDR3 DNA sequence: TGTGCCAGCAGTTACTCGATCGGGGGGGACTATGGCTACACCTTC. Translating gives CASSYSIGGDYGYTF.

This clonotype came up many times. The V call is TRBV5-1, the J call TRBJ1-1, with unresolved D. The germline V gene encodes CDR1 SGHRS and CDR2 YFSETQ. The V end lost 0 bases, the J end lost 0 bases, and 9 bases lay between the germline ends. CDR3 length: 15 residues. The CDR3 bases are TGCGCCAGCAGCTTGGCCGGGGTTTTGAACACTGAAGCTTTCTTT. Translated: CASSLAGVLNTEAFF.

This clonotype was observed at least ten times. This chain connects TRBV28 to TRBJ2-7, with D possibly matching TRBD1 (5 bases). CDR3 length: 19 residues. V dropped 6 bases and J dropped 2 bases, with 29 bases sitting between them. Germline V gene lookup returns CDR1 MDHEN and CDR2 SYDVKM. Here the CDR3 DNA reads TGTGCCAGCAGCCTGTTATTTGGCGGACAAGGTCCCGAAACCTACGAGCAGTACTTC. Translation gives CASSLLFGGQGPETYEQYF.

At least ten counts were recorded for this clonotype. The chain recombines TRBV29-1 with TRBJ2-5, with D possibly being TRBD1 or TRBD2 (5 bases each). Trimming left V 1 base short and J 5 bases short, with 8 bases between. The CDR3 totals 12 residues. Looked up from germline, CDR1 is SQVTM and CDR2 is ANQGSEA. For the CDR3, the DNA is TGCAGCGTTGAAGGGGACGAGGAGACCCAGTACTTC. Translated: CSVEGDEETQYF.

This clonotype was seen ten or more times. The chain employs TRBV7-9 and TRBJ2-5; D unresolved. Germline CDR1 and CDR2: SEHNR and FQNEAQ (reference sequence). The CDR3 is 13 amino acids. Trimming pared 2 bases from V and 5 bases from J, leaving 9 bases between. The CDR3: CASSLYDWETQYF. The CDR3 region has the DNA TGTGCCAGCAGCTTATACGACTGGGAGACCCAGTACTTC. Variable domain in full (rest from reference TRBV7-9 and TRBJ2-5): DTGVSQNPRHKITKRGQNVTFRCDPISEHNRLYWYRQTLGQGPEFLTYFQNEAQLEKSRLLSDRFSAERPKGSFSTLEIQRTEQGDSAMYLCASSLYDWETQYFGPGTRLLVL.

The sample holds a few counts of this clonotype. The chain carries TRBV20-1 and TRBJ1-2; TRBD1 agrees at 7 bases. The germline V gene has CDR1 DFQATT and CDR2 SNEGSKA (reference sequence). This CDR3 has 13 amino acids. V lost 2 bases, J lost 2 bases, and 2 bases stayed unmatched. The CDR3 DNA follows: TGCAGTGCTAGACCAGGGGGAAACTATGGCTACACCTTC. Translating gives CSARPGGNYGYTF.

This clonotype was counted many times. The chain joins TRBV11-2 to TRBJ2-7, with D possibly being TRBD1 (6 bases). Germline loops: CDR1 SGHAT, CDR2 FQNNGV. V was shortened by 7 bases and J by 3 bases, with 13 bases between the two germline ends. This CDR3 has 13 amino acids. Here the CDR3 reads CASNPEGHYEQYF. The CDR3 bases are TGTGCCAGCAACCCCGAGGGACACTACGAGCAGTACTTC.

This chain's CDR3 is CASSLRQGAGGELFF. CDR3 nucleotides: TGCGCCAGCAGCTTGCGTCAGGGGGCAGGCGGGGAGCTGTTTTTT. The chain has TRBV5-1 and TRBJ2-2, with 8 nucleotides matching TRBD1. After removal of 1 base from V and 7 bases from J, the junction contained 6 bases not matched to a gene. Germline CDR1 SGHRS, CDR2 YFSETQ. The CDR3 extends over 15 amino acids.

At least ten counts were recorded for this clonotype. V is TRBV28 and J is TRBJ2-5; D is possibly TRBD1 (6 bases). This CDR3 has 17 amino acids. V was shortened by 3 bases and J by 5 bases, with 22 bases between the two germline ends. In germline, CDR1 is MDHEN, CDR2 SYDVKM. The DNA for the CDR3 is TGTGCCAGCAGTTTCCTCTCTATGGGGGCAAGTATGGAGACCCAGTACTTC. Its protein product is CASSFLSMGASMETQYF.

This clonotype came up many times. V usage is TRBV5-1 and J usage is TRBJ2-7, with TRBD2 as a possible D gene (6 bases). V lost 6 bases and J 0 bases, leaving 10 bases between the germline ends. The germline gives CDR1 SGHRS, CDR2 YFSETQ. This CDR3 contains 13 residues. CDR3 DNA: TGCGCCAGCAACCGGGACTTCTCCTACGAGCAGTACTTC. Protein sequence: CASNRDFSYEQYF.